This paragraph reports one T cell receptor (beta chain). The data were taken from a study of blood T cell repertoires in COVID-19. Study in general: Sources were T cells, B-cell-depleted T cells, or PBMCs; the material itself was cDNA or gDNA.

Only in-frame clones appear in the TCRdb table, and some are missing; sequencing was by immunoSEQ multiplex PCR. The sample yields about 300,000 clones, around 86% seen once. What was sequenced was PBMCs or T cells enriched from blood (not recorded which). This clonotype was sampled from a man aged 25 to 40 who had recovered from COVID-19.

CDR3 protein: CASSFTGVARNTIYF. The CDR3 DNA sequence: TGTGCCAGCAGCTTTACAGGGGTGGCAAGAAACACCATATATTTT. J is TRBJ1-3 and V is TRBV11-2, with 7 positions matching TRBD1. The CDR3 consists of 15 residues. CDR1 and CDR2 (germline): SGHAT, FQNNGV. Losses at the gene ends were 3 bases for V and 5 bases for J; bases not matched to a gene: 7.